One and the same sample provided the 9 T cell receptor beta chains below, sequenced in a study of graft-versus-host responses after intestinal transplantation. Their antigens are not known. The data were produced by immunoSEQ multiplex PCR, yet TCRdb's version contains in-frame clones alone and is incomplete. The table has about 80,000 clones, 70% to 90% seen once; the top ten hold less than 0.4%. The sequenced sample was unstimulated CD4+ T cells sorted from spleen or lymph node cells, obtained before intestinal transplant. The receptors were gathered from a human donor who received an intestinal transplant.

The chain couples TRBV6-1 to TRBJ1-2; 9 bases agree with TRBD1. This CDR3 has 14 residues. Trimming at V came to 2 bases and at J to 4 bases, leaving 2 bases not matched to a gene. The V gene's germline CDR1 is MNHNS and CDR2 SASEGT. In nucleotides, the CDR3 is TGTGCCAGCAGTGAATGGGACAGGGCCTATGGCTACACCTTC. It is translated as CASSEWDRAYGYTF.

The CDR3 here is CAISARGGANTEAFF. DNA for the CDR3: TGTGCCATCAGTGCAAGGGGGGGGGCGAACACTGAAGCTTTCTTT. The chain links TRBV10-3 to TRBJ1-1, with a possible D match to TRBD1 (6 bases). Germline V gives CDR1 ENHRY, CDR2 SYGVKD. The CDR3 sequence is 15 residues long. Trimming removed 4 bases from V and 1 base from J, with 13 bases in between.

The rearrangement uses TRBV28 and TRBJ2-2; TRBD1 agrees at 8 bases. Germline V gene lookup returns CDR1 MDHEN and CDR2 SYDVKM. The junction had 7 bases not matched to a gene; V was cut back by 5 bases and J by 5 bases. There are 15 residues in the CDR3. Written as DNA, the CDR3 is TGTGCCAGCAGTGGGACAGGCGGGATGACCGGGGAGCTGTTTTTT. The encoded protein is CASSGTGGMTGELFF.

V and J are TRBV4-1 and TRBJ2-3; D is undetermined. The germline V and J ends were trimmed by 0 bases and 4 bases, with 11 bases remaining between them. CDR1 and CDR2 from the germline V gene are MGHRA and YSYEKL. CDR3 length equals 15 residues. CDR3 in amino acids: CASSQENLGPDTQYF. CDR3 DNA: TGCGCCAGCAGCCAAGAAAACCTGGGCCCAGATACGCAGTATTTT.

The chain has TRBV7-8 and TRBJ1-2, with TRBD1 as a possible D gene (5 bases). V was cut by 4 bases and J by 4 bases, with 16 bases left in between. Germline V gene data show CDR1 as SGHVS and CDR2 as FQNEAQ. The CDR3 loop spans 15 amino acids. The CDR3 DNA follows: TGTGCCAGCAGCTCCCTCGCGGGGGGAGGCTATGGCTACACCTTC. Translation: CASSSLAGGGYGYTF.

The DNA of the CDR3 is TGTGCCAGCAGTGTCCACGTCCGGGGTACGAACACTGAAGCTTTCTTT. Its protein is CASSVHVRGTNTEAFF. This rearrangement joins TRBV6-1 to TRBJ1-1; D is unresolved. Between the trimmed V and J ends, which lost 4 bases and 1 base, there was a span of 16 bases. The CDR3 extends over 16 amino acids. Germline-derived CDR1 and CDR2 are MNHNS and SASEGT.

The chain couples TRBV18 to TRBJ2-1, with 7 bases matching TRBD1. Germline lookup yields CDR1 KGHSH and CDR2 LQKENI. There are 13 residues in the CDR3. V was pared by 4 bases and J by 5 bases, with 2 bases of the junction left unmatched. CDR3 sequence reads: CASSLDRHNEQFF. The CDR3 region has the DNA TGTGCCAGCTCACTGGACAGGCACAATGAGCAGTTCTTC.

The genes are TRBV7-6 and TRBJ1-2, with TRBD1 as a possible D gene (6 bases). Per germline, CDR1 SGHVS and CDR2 FNYEAQ. This CDR3 has 15 residues. The V and J ends lost 3 bases and 0 bases respectively, with 11 bases between them. The CDR3 DNA reads as TGTGCCAGCAGCTTGGACAGACCGTCTAACTATGGCTACACCTTC. It encodes CASSLDRPSNYGYTF.

The chain carries TRBV4-2 and TRBJ2-1, with TRBD2 identical over 8 bases. Germline trimming cut 2 bases from V and 8 bases from J; bases unmatched to any gene: 11. This CDR3 has 16 amino acids. Germline V lookup: CDR1 LGHNA, CDR2 YNFKEQ. CDR3: CASSQRKTGGPDEQFF. DNA for the CDR3: TGTGCCAGCAGCCAAAGAAAGACGGGAGGGCCGGATGAGCAGTTCTTC.